This TCR beta chain was captured in a study of blood T cell repertoires in COVID-19. About the research overall: Sites across the United States, Italy and Spain contributed samples from acute and convalescent COVID-19. PBMCs, B-cell-depleted T cells, or T cells were the source of the cDNA or gDNA that made up the material.

With regard to this clone: An end of the junction differs from the germline gene, which may be a read error.

CDR1 and CDR2 from the germline V gene are KGHSH and LQKENI. CDR3 size: 12 residues. As originally analysed: Estimation of nucleated cell counts was performed using reference gene primer amplification. Generated by immunoSEQ multiplex PCR, the TCRdb table keeps only in-frame clones and is missing some. Clonal size and the V and J genes are those of that table, whereas D and trimming came from the DNA. The profile shows 250,000 to 350,000 clones, 85% to 90% of them singletons. Seattle patients were enrolled during active infection and followed longitudinally. The sequenced sample consisted of peripheral blood. The receptor was isolated from a woman between 45 and 65 years old with COVID-19, enrolled during active disease. The rearrangement joins TRBV18 to TRBJ1-1, with D possibly being TRBD1 (6 bases). CDR3 DNA sequence: TGTGCCAGCTCACCTGACAGGACTGGAGCTTTCTTT. Translating it yields CASSPDRTGAFF.